The 30 T cell receptor beta chains given below trace back to one sample, sequenced in a study of blood T cell repertoires in COVID-19. Repertoires were generated with immunoSEQ multiplex PCR, while TCRdb's copy carries only in-frame clones and drops some. The data show about 220,000 clones, about 80% seen once. Sequencing input: peripheral blood. Every receptor here comes from an older woman with acute or convalescent COVID-19.

This clone was recorded a few times. The CDR3 region is CASSQVRNRGGFTEAFF. CDR3 nucleotides: TGTGCCAGCAGCCAAGTCCGTAACCGAGGGGGTTTCACTGAAGCTTTCTTT. The chain employs TRBV4-2 and TRBJ1-1, with D possibly matching TRBD1 (6 bases). Looked up from germline, CDR1 is LGHNA and CDR2 is YNFKEQ. The CDR3 extends over 17 amino acids. Trimming cost V 1 base and J 4 bases, with 19 bases left between them.

On this clone: Other DNA sequences in this specimen translate into the identical CDR3. This sequence joins TRBV6-5 and TRBJ2-2; no clear D. V lost 4 bases and J lost 4, with 7 bases in between. Germline CDR1 MNHEY, CDR2 SVGAGI. The CDR3 totals 13 residues. The CDR3 coding sequence is TGTGCCAGCAGTTTCACGGGCACCGGGGAGCTGTTTTTT. Translated, it gives CASSFTGTGELFF.

The table lists this clone with a count of one. The CDR3 sequence is CASSLLSSPLHF. CDR3 DNA: TGTGCCAGCAGTTTATTGAGCTCACCCCTCCACTTT. The V gene is TRBV28, the J gene TRBJ1-6; D uncertain. Trimming took off 1 base at V and 10 bases at J, with 5 bases between the two ends. CDR1 is MDHEN and CDR2 is SYDVKM in the germline V gene. This CDR3 is built from 12 residues.

J is TRBJ1-1 and V is TRBV5-4; TRBD1 matches at 8 bases. This CDR3 contains 15 residues. CDR1 and CDR2 from the germline V gene are SGHNT and YYREEE (reference sequence). With 1 base clipped from V and 8 bases from J, the junction kept 10 bases outside the gene matches. The CDR3 DNA sequence: TGTGCCAGCAGCTTGTTAGGGACAGGTACGTCAGAAGCTTTCTTT. This codes for CASSLLGTGTSEAFF. The variable domain in full, with the rest retrieved from reference TRBV5-4 and TRBJ1-1, is ETGVTQSPTHLIKTRGQQVTLRCSSQSGHNTVSWYQQALGQGPQFIFQYYREEENGRGNFPPRFSGLQFPNYSSELNVNALELDDSALYLCASSLLGTGTSEAFFGQGTRLTVV.

The CDR3 DNA follows: TGTGCCAGCAGCTTGTTTTCGCGGGAAGGGGTCTATGGCTACACCTTC. The encoded protein is CASSLFSREGVYGYTF. The V call is TRBV5-4, the J call TRBJ1-2; tentative D call: TRBD1 (5 bases). Trimming removed 1 base from V and 4 bases from J, with 17 bases in between. This CDR3 is 16 amino acids long. Germline V gene data show CDR1 as SGHNT and CDR2 as YYREEE (reference sequence).

The CDR3 protein is CASSQVSGQEAFF. DNA of the CDR3: TGTGCCAGCAGCCAAGTGTCGGGACAAGAAGCTTTCTTT. V and J are TRBV3-1 (or the pseudogene TRBV3-2) and TRBJ1-1; a weak D match, TRBD1 (6 bases). This CDR3 has 13 residues. The V end was cut by 1 base, the J end by 8 bases, with 11 bases between. CDR1 is LGHDT and CDR2 is YNNKEL in the germline V gene (reference sequence).

This chain links TRBV27 with TRBJ1-4; D remains unclear. V dropped 6 bases and J dropped 0 bases, with 14 bases sitting between them. Germline V lookup: CDR1 MNHEY, CDR2 SMNVEV (reference sequence). CDR3 length equals 16 residues. DNA for the CDR3: TGTGCCAGCAGCCCTATCTGGTCTACAACTAATGAAAAACTGTTTTTT. Its translation: CASSPIWSTTNEKLFF.

The chain couples TRBV19 to TRBJ2-5; perhaps TRBD1 as D (6 bases). Germline CDR1 LNHDA, CDR2 SQIVND (reference sequence). Trimming removed 5 bases at V and 5 bases at J, with 24 bases between. The CDR3 runs to 17 residues. The DNA for the CDR3 is TGTGCCAGTAGTGCGACCACGACAGGTTCTGACCGGGAGACCCAGTACTTC. It encodes CASSATTTGSDRETQYF.

Only one count was recorded for this clone. This sequence joins TRBV5-1 and TRBJ1-1; D unresolved. V was pared by 5 bases and J by 1 base, with 9 bases between. CDR1 and CDR2 (germline): SGHRS, YFSETQ. The CDR3 loop spans 13 amino acids. This chain's CDR3 is CASSRGGNTEAFF. CDR3 bases: TGCGCCAGCAGTAGAGGAGGGAACACTGAAGCTTTCTTT. Filled out from reference TRBV5-1 and TRBJ1-1, the complete variable domain reads KAGVTQTPRYLIKTRGQQVTLSCSPISGHRSVSWYQQTPGQGLQFLFEYFSETQRNKGNFPGRFSGRQFSNSRSEMNVSTLELGDSALYLCASSRGGNTEAFFGQGTRLTVV.

This chain links TRBV30 with TRBJ1-1, with D maybe TRBD1 (5 bases). CDR3 length: 13 residues. Deletions cut 0 bases from V and 1 base from J, with 6 bases between. CDR1 is GTSNPN and CDR2 is SVGIG in the germline V gene (reference sequence). The CDR3 loop reads CAWSVQENTEAFF. The CDR3 coding sequence is TGTGCCTGGAGTGTACAGGAGAACACTGAAGCTTTCTTT. Using reference TRBV30 and TRBJ1-1 for the parts outside the CDR3, the full variable domain is SQTIHQWPATLVQPVGSPLSLECTVEGTSNPNLYWYRQAAGRGLQLLFYSVGIGQISSEVPQNLSASRPQDRQFILSSKKLLLSDSGFYLCAWSVQENTEAFFGQGTRLTVV.

There are a few counts of this clone. CDR3 DNA sequence: TGTGCCAGCAGCTTAAAGGGGTGGGAAACGCAGTATTTT. Encoded protein: CASSLKGWETQYF. This chain joins TRBV5-6 and TRBJ2-3; a possible D gene is TRBD1 (5 bases). CDR3 length: 13 amino acids. The ends were cut back, 2 bases at V and 9 bases at J, with 13 bases in the middle. CDR1 SGHDT and CDR2 YYEEEE come from the germline V gene.

The chain is built from TRBV6-1 and TRBJ1-5, with unresolved D. CDR3 length equals 14 residues. Germline-derived CDR1 and CDR2 are MNHNS and SASEGT. Deletions cut 1 base from V and 6 bases from J, with 10 bases between. CDR3 in amino acids: CASSEVSGRQPQHF. DNA of the CDR3: TGTGCCAGCAGTGAAGTGTCTGGGCGTCAGCCCCAGCATTTT.

The rearrangement uses TRBV7-2 and TRBJ1-6; 8 bases align to TRBD1. The germline V gene has CDR1 SGHTA and CDR2 FQGNSA. The length of the CDR3 is 15 residues. Trimming removed 5 bases from V and 7 bases from J; junction bases left unmatched: 7. CDR3 DNA: TGTGCCAGCAGCCTATGGACAGGGCGGAATTCACCCCTCCACTTT. Its protein is CASSLWTGRNSPLHF.

This clone appeared a single time. The J gene is TRBJ1-2, the V gene TRBV6-5; D is uncertain. V lost 8 bases and J lost 4, with 20 bases in between. This CDR3 has 15 residues. Germline V gene sequence: CDR1 MNHEY, CDR2 SVGAGI. CDR3 nucleotides: TGTGCCAGCGGGCCAGGCCCCCCTCTGGGCTATGGCTACACCTTC. Amino acids: CASGPGPPLGYGYTF.

The chain combines TRBV19 with TRBJ2-5; D may be TRBD1 (5 bases). This CDR3 region has 15 residues. Germline loops: CDR1 LNHDA, CDR2 SQIVND (reference sequence). V lost 7 bases and J 1 base, leaving 16 bases between the germline ends. The CDR3 sequence: CASTKQDGPQETQYF. CDR3 DNA sequence: TGTGCCAGTACTAAACAGGACGGACCCCAAGAGACCCAGTACTTC.

The chain joins TRBV3-1 (or the pseudogene TRBV3-2) to TRBJ1-2; 9 bases map to TRBD1. J lost 4 bases, V lost 1 base, and 19 bases had no gene match. Germline V gene lookup returns CDR1 LGHDT and CDR2 YNNKEL (reference sequence). The CDR3 runs to 20 residues. The CDR3 sequence is CASSQVFQGTGTRLTYGYTF. For the CDR3, the DNA is TGTGCCAGCAGCCAAGTATTCCAGGGGACAGGGACCCGACTTACCTATGGCTACACCTTC.

This clone was seen many times. The V gene is TRBV7-8, the J gene TRBJ2-1, with 12 bases aligning to TRBD2. With V trimmed by 5 bases and J by 6 bases, 8 bases remained unmatched. This CDR3 spans 16 amino acids. Germline-derived CDR1 and CDR2 are SGHVS and FQNEAQ. CDR3 DNA sequence: TGTGCCAGCAGCGCCCCCCTAGCGGGGGGGCCCAATGAGCAGTTCTTC. This codes for CASSAPLAGGPNEQFF. The full variable domain, its missing parts supplied by reference TRBV7-8 and TRBJ2-1, is GAGVSQSPRYKVAKRGQDVALRCDPISGHVSLFWYQQALGQGPEFLTYFQNEAQLDKSGLPSDRFFAERPEGSVSTLKIQRTQQEDSAVYLCASSAPLAGGPNEQFFGPGTRLTVL.

The rearrangement uses TRBV7-3 and TRBJ1-1, with a tentative D call TRBD1 (5 bases). Germline CDR1 reads SGHTA; CDR2 reads FQGTGA. V lost 7 bases and J 4 bases, leaving 22 bases between the germline ends. This CDR3 region has 16 residues. The CDR3 nucleotides are TGTGCCAGCACCGGGAGGGGAGGGTCGGTGGCCACTGAAGCTTTCTTT. It translates to CASTGRGGSVATEAFF.

This clone was seen a handful of times. The chain recombines TRBV7-2 with TRBJ1-5; no clear D gene. Trimming cost V 5 bases and J 0 bases, with 8 bases left between them. The CDR3 totals 14 residues. Germline CDR1 and CDR2: SGHTA and FQGNSA. The CDR3 DNA follows: TGTGCCAGCAGCCCAGCGGGTAGCAATCAGCCCCAGCATTTT. Translation: CASSPAGSNQPQHF.

The chain carries TRBV3-1 (or the pseudogene TRBV3-2) and TRBJ1-4, with TRBD1 as a possible D gene (5 bases). Germline V lookup: CDR1 LGHDT, CDR2 YNNKEL (reference sequence). The germline V and J ends were trimmed by 5 bases and 7 bases, with 8 bases remaining between them. The CDR3 length is 12 residues. The CDR3 nucleotides read TGTGCCAGCAGCGCTCAGGGTGAAAAACTGTTTTTT. This codes for CASSAQGEKLFF.

The CDR3: CASSLGGTAGTYEQYF. The CDR3 DNA follows: TGCGCCAGCAGCTTGGGTGGGACAGCCGGAACCTACGAGCAGTACTTC. V usage is TRBV5-1 and J usage is TRBJ2-7, with 7 nucleotides matching TRBD1. J lost 2 bases, V lost 0 bases, and 8 bases had no gene match. Germline CDR1 reads SGHRS; CDR2 reads YFSETQ. CDR3 length equals 16 residues.

The rearrangement links TRBV19 to TRBJ1-2, with 8 nucleotides matching TRBD1. V dropped 5 bases and J dropped 5; count of bases not matched to a gene: 7. This CDR3 contains 14 residues. Germline CDR1 and CDR2: LNHDA and SQIVND (reference sequence). CDR3 DNA sequence: TGTGCCAGTAGTTTGGACAGGGAAAGGTATGGCTACACCTTC. Its protein is CASSLDRERYGYTF.

J is TRBJ1-2 and V is TRBV3-1 (or the pseudogene TRBV3-2), with TRBD1 as a possible D gene (5 bases). Trimming took off 5 bases at V and 3 bases at J, with 22 bases between the two ends. The CDR3 length is 17 residues. Germline V gene sequence: CDR1 LGHDT, CDR2 YNNKEL (reference sequence). This CDR3 is CASSNRGRTHPDYGYTF. For the CDR3, the DNA is TGTGCCAGCAGCAACCGGGGGAGGACCCATCCGGACTATGGCTACACCTTC.

This clone is a singleton in its sample. The chain employs TRBV7-8 and TRBJ1-3; unclear D gene. With 3 bases removed from V and 0 bases from J, the gap between germline ends came to 6 bases. The germline gives CDR1 SGHVS, CDR2 FQNEAQ. The CDR3 covers 14 residues. For the CDR3, the DNA is TGTGCCAGCAGCTTTGGCTTCTCTGGAAACACCATATATTTT. Translating it yields CASSFGFSGNTIYF.

This chain links TRBV7-3 with TRBJ1-1; a weak D match, TRBD1 (6 bases). V lost 2 bases and J lost 4, with 14 bases in between. CDR1 is SGHTA, CDR2 FQGTGA, per germline. The CDR3 totals 15 residues. The CDR3 sequence is CASSLEGSGATEAFF. The CDR3 DNA reads TGTGCCAGCAGCTTAGAGGGGTCAGGGGCCACTGAAGCTTTCTTT.

The chain uses TRBV6-1 and TRBJ1-5; D uncertain. The V end lost 1 base, the J end lost 7 bases, and 8 bases lay between the germline ends. Germline V gene sequence: CDR1 MNHNS, CDR2 SASEGT. This CDR3 region has 13 residues. CDR3 DNA: TGTGCCAGCAGTGAAGGGTGGAGGCAGCCCCAGCATTTT. This translates into CASSEGWRQPQHF.

This clone was seen only once. The gene calls are TRBV10-3 and TRBJ1-1, with a tentative D call TRBD1 (5 bases). V dropped 0 bases and J dropped 10 bases, with 12 bases sitting between them. This CDR3 has 13 residues. Per germline, CDR1 ENHRY and CDR2 SYGVKD. DNA of the CDR3: TGTGCCATCAGTGAGTCTGGGCAGGGCGTAGCTTTCTTT. This sequence encodes CAISESGQGVAFF.

The chain links TRBV2 to TRBJ1-1; 7 bases are shared with TRBD1. V gave up 3 bases and J gave up 8 bases; unmatched junction bases: 0. Germline V gives CDR1 SNHLY, CDR2 FYNNEI. The CDR3 totals 11 residues. CDR3 sequence reads: CASSETGEAFF. The CDR3 coding sequence is TGTGCCAGCAGTGAGACAGGGGAAGCTTTCTTT.

This sequence joins TRBV6-5 and TRBJ1-1; no clear D gene. The CDR3 is 13 amino acids. Germline CDR1 MNHEY, CDR2 SVGAGI. V was cut by 5 bases and J by 4 bases, with 11 bases left in between. The CDR3 region has the DNA TGTGCCAGCAGTCTCCCTATTAGCACTGAAGCTTTCTTT. Translation: CASSLPISTEAFF.

CDR3 in amino acids: CSSAGGTRTDTQYF. CDR3 sequence (DNA): TGCAGCTCTGCGGGGGGTACCCGCACAGATACGCAGTATTTT. The J gene is TRBJ2-3, the V gene TRBV29-1, with 8 bases that match TRBD2. J lost 1 base, V lost 8 bases, and 8 bases had no gene match. CDR3 length equals 14 residues. Germline V lookup: CDR1 SQVTM, CDR2 ANQGSEA.